Listed here are 23 T cell receptor beta chains from one sample, sequenced in a study of cytomegalovirus exposure and HLA in healthy donors. The PCR ran on 60 Vbeta and 13 Jbeta primers. The assay was immunoSEQ multiplex PCR, and TCRdb's table has in-frame clones only and misses some. The sample has 74,000 or so clones; roughly 80% are singletons. Specimen: PBMCs. These receptors were collected from a woman aged 40 to 55 in good health and CMV-seropositive.

This clone has only a few counts. J is TRBJ2-7 and V is TRBV11-2; 7 bases fit TRBD1. Per the germline V gene, CDR1 is SGHAT and CDR2 is FQNNGV. V shed 6 bases, J shed 1 base, and the junction held 12 bases outside the gene matches. The CDR3 spans 16 residues. In DNA, the CDR3 is TGTGCCAGCAGTGAACCGGGACAGTCACGGTCCTACGAGCAGTACTTC. Protein product: CASSEPGQSRSYEQYF.

The V gene is TRBV7-8, the J gene TRBJ2-4, with D perhaps matching TRBD2 (5 bases). This CDR3 has 14 residues. V was pared by 4 bases and J by 3 bases, with 10 bases between. Germline lookup yields CDR1 SGHVS and CDR2 FQNEAQ. The CDR3 protein is CASSYHRDKNIQYF. The CDR3 DNA is TGTGCCAGCAGCTACCACCGGGACAAAAACATTCAGTACTTC.

The chain joins TRBV4-2 to TRBJ2-7; 9 bases agree with TRBD1. Germline V CDR1 and CDR2: LGHNA, YNFKEQ. After removal of 0 bases from V and 5 bases from J, the junction contained 8 bases not matched to a gene. This CDR3 has 16 amino acids. The CDR3 is CASSQDLGTGNNEQYF. The CDR3 bases are TGTGCCAGCAGCCAAGATCTAGGGACAGGGAACAACGAGCAGTACTTC.

The CDR3 DNA is TGTGCCAGCAGCCGCCGCGGGACTAGCGGGAGCTACAATGAGCAGTTCTTC. Translation gives CASSRRGTSGSYNEQFF. The chain is built from TRBV28 and TRBJ2-1, with 14 bases identical to TRBD2. This CDR3 region has 17 residues. V was clipped by 6 bases and J by 3 bases; unmatched bases: 7. Germline V CDR1 and CDR2: MDHEN, SYDVKM.

The gene calls are TRBV10-3 and TRBJ2-1, with TRBD2 matching over 12 bases. CDR3 size: 15 residues. With 6 bases clipped from V and 7 bases from J, the junction kept 7 bases outside the gene matches. Germline values: CDR1 ENHRY, CDR2 SYGVKD. The CDR3 loop is CAISKTSGGINEQFF. CDR3 in DNA: TGTGCCATCAGCAAAACTAGCGGGGGGATAAATGAGCAGTTCTTC.

This clone showed up just once. The chain is built from TRBV4-2 and TRBJ2-1; TRBD1 might be the D (5 bases). Germline V gene data show CDR1 as LGHNA and CDR2 as YNFKEQ. Trimming cost V 1 base and J 5 bases, with 6 bases left between them. The CDR3 has 13 amino acids. CDR3 sequence reads: CASSQGGDNEQFF. DNA for the CDR3: TGTGCCAGCAGCCAAGGGGGCGACAATGAGCAGTTCTTC.

The chain joins TRBV9 to TRBJ2-1, with D perhaps matching TRBD2 (5 bases). Germline V CDR1 and CDR2: SGDLS, YYNGEE. This CDR3 is built from 15 residues. V shed 3 bases and J shed 0 bases, with 10 bases lying between them. CDR3 protein: CASSATSTSYNEQFF. The CDR3 DNA sequence: TGTGCCAGCAGCGCAACTAGTACCTCCTACAATGAGCAGTTCTTC.

The count of this clone is one. This sequence joins TRBV5-6 and TRBJ2-5, with a tentative D call TRBD2 (5 bases). Germline V gene data show CDR1 as SGHDT and CDR2 as YYEEEE. This CDR3 spans 13 amino acids. The ends were cut back, 5 bases at V and 5 bases at J, with 13 bases in the middle. CDR3: CASRLEAAETQYF. The CDR3 region has the DNA TGTGCCAGCAGACTAGAGGCGGCGGAGACCCAGTACTTC.

The table lists this clone with a count of one. The chain combines TRBV15 with TRBJ2-5; TRBD2 matches 9 bases. Germline assignment: CDR1 LNHNV and CDR2 YYDKDF (reference sequence). This CDR3 is built from 17 residues. With V trimmed by 0 bases and J by 5 bases, 10 bases remained unmatched. The CDR3 DNA reads TGTGCCACCAGCAGAGATCCTTCGGGACTAGCTTGGGAGACCCAGTACTTC. This encodes CATSRDPSGLAWETQYF.

The table lists this clone with a few counts. The rearrangement uses TRBV9 and TRBJ2-1, with TRBD1 matching 10 bases. V lost 3 bases, J lost 3 bases, and 3 bases stayed unmatched. Germline V gene sequence: CDR1 SGDLS, CDR2 YYNGEE. The CDR3 totals 15 residues. Here the CDR3 reads CASSGTGGNYNEQFF. The CDR3 region has the DNA TGTGCCAGCAGCGGGACAGGGGGGAACTACAATGAGCAGTTCTTC.

In DNA, the CDR3 is TGCGCCAGCAGCCAAGGAGCTAGCGTGGAGACCCAGTACTTC. Amino acids: CASSQGASVETQYF. V gene TRBV4-1 combines with J gene TRBJ2-5, with D perhaps matching TRBD2 (6 bases). This CDR3 is built from 14 residues. V lost 1 base and J lost 5, with 11 bases in between. CDR1 and CDR2 from the germline V gene are MGHRA and YSYEKL.

This clone has more than one count but fewer than ten. The chain uses TRBV30 and TRBJ1-2; D not resolved. CDR1 and CDR2 from the germline V gene are GTSNPN and SVGIG (reference sequence). The CDR3 sequence is 13 residues long. V shed 0 bases and J shed 3 bases, with 8 bases lying between them. The CDR3 DNA follows: TGTGCCTGGAGTGTGACCGCGGACTATGGCTACACCTTC. Translating gives CAWSVTADYGYTF.

V usage is TRBV5-8 and J usage is TRBJ1-1; 7 positions agree with TRBD1. The CDR3 consists of 15 residues. V shed 5 bases and J 0 bases; nucleotides not matched to a gene: 7. Germline V lookup: CDR1 SGHTS, CDR2 YDEGEE. The chain's CDR3 is CASSRQGAMNTEAFF. Here the CDR3 DNA reads TGTGCCAGCAGTCGACAGGGCGCTATGAACACTGAAGCTTTCTTT.

V is TRBV6-5 and J is TRBJ1-5, with 10 bases lining up with TRBD1. CDR3 size: 14 residues. V was clipped by 7 bases and J by 7 bases; unmatched bases: 7. Germline CDR1 MNHEY, CDR2 SVGAGI. CDR3 amino acids: CASNPTGGGQPQHF. In nucleotides, the CDR3 is TGTGCCAGCAACCCGACAGGGGGCGGGCAGCCCCAGCATTTT.

This chain joins TRBV4-2 and TRBJ1-2; 9 bases align to TRBD1. There are 16 residues in the CDR3. The germline V gene encodes CDR1 LGHNA and CDR2 YNFKEQ. The trim removed 6 bases at V and 1 base at J, leaving 9 bases unmatched. The CDR3 bases are TGTGCCAGCAGTTCGATTGGACAGGGGCGTAACTATGGCTACACCTTC. It is translated as CASSSIGQGRNYGYTF.

The V gene is TRBV9, the J gene TRBJ2-7; TRBD1 might be the D (6 bases). Trimming took 0 bases from V and 5 from J, leaving 12 bases between them. Germline V gene lookup returns CDR1 SGDLS and CDR2 YYNGEE. The CDR3 length is 14 residues. The CDR3, as DNA: TGTGCCAGCAGCGTAGTTGGCAGGGGCGACGAGCAGTACTTC. The encoded protein is CASSVVGRGDEQYF.

The chain carries TRBV25-1 and TRBJ2-3; the match to TRBD2 covers 11 bases. V was clipped by 3 bases and J by 0 bases; unmatched bases: 8. Germline assignment: CDR1 MGHDK and CDR2 SYGVNS. The CDR3 has 18 residues. CDR3 loop: CASSDPLAGGSSTDTQYF. DNA for the CDR3: TGTGCCAGCAGTGACCCTCTAGCGGGGGGATCTAGCACAGATACGCAGTATTTT.

The CDR3 DNA is TGTGCCAGCAAGGGACAGGGCAGCAATCAGCCCCAGCATTTT. As protein: CASKGQGSNQPQHF. The V call is TRBV27, the J call TRBJ1-5, with 9 bases aligning to TRBD1. V shed 7 bases and J 1 base; nucleotides not matched to a gene: 2. From germline, CDR1 is MNHEY and CDR2 SMNVEV (reference sequence). The CDR3 runs to 14 residues.

This sequence joins TRBV6-6 and TRBJ2-1, with 9 bases that match TRBD1. The CDR3 covers 15 residues. Germline V lookup: CDR1 MNHNY, CDR2 SVGAGI (reference sequence). V dropped 7 bases and J dropped 2; count of bases not matched to a gene: 6. In DNA, the CDR3 is TGTGCCAGCAATACAGGGGGCATCGCCTACAATGAGCAGTTCTTC. Protein product: CASNTGGIAYNEQFF.

This clone was detected only a few times. This chain joins TRBV4-1 and TRBJ2-1, with 8 bases that match TRBD1. V shed 0 bases and J 6 bases; nucleotides not matched to a gene: 1. Germline V gives CDR1 MGHRA, CDR2 YSYEKL. This CDR3 is built from 14 residues. The CDR3 is CASSQDDRGNEQFF. The CDR3 DNA sequence: TGCGCCAGCAGCCAAGATGACAGGGGCAATGAGCAGTTCTTC.

V usage is TRBV5-1 and J usage is TRBJ2-7; 8 nucleotides align to TRBD2. The CDR3 is 14 amino acids. J was trimmed by 0 bases and V by 5 bases; bases with no gene match: 4. CDR1 and CDR2 from the germline V gene are SGHRS and YFSETQ. Here the CDR3 DNA reads TGCGCCAGCAGATTAGCGGGGAGCTCCTACGAGCAGTACTTC. Translated, it gives CASRLAGSSYEQYF.

The chain combines TRBV28 with TRBJ2-3; the match to TRBD1 covers 7 bases. With V trimmed by 2 bases and J by 2 bases, 1 base remained unmatched. Germline CDR1 MDHEN, CDR2 SYDVKM. The CDR3 sequence is 14 residues long. The CDR3 here is CASSLQGVTDTQYF. The CDR3 nucleotides read TGTGCCAGCAGTTTACAGGGGGTCACAGATACGCAGTATTTT.

The chain links TRBV10-3 to TRBJ2-1, with D hard to call. Germline assignment: CDR1 ENHRY and CDR2 SYGVKD. Trimming took 0 bases from V and 3 from J, leaving 12 bases between them. The CDR3 has 16 amino acids. DNA for the CDR3: TGTGCCATCAGTGAGTCTTCGGGTGCCCGCTACAATGAGCAGTTCTTC. Protein sequence: CAISESSGARYNEQFF.